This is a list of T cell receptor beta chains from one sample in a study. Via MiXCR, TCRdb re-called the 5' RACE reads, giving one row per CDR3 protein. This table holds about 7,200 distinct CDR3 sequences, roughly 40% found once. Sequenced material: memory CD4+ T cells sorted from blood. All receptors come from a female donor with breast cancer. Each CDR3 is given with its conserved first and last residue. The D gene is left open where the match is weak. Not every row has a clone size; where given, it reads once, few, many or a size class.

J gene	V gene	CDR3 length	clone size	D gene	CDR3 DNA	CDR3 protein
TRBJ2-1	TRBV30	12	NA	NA	TGTGCCTGCGAAAGCTCCTACAATGAGCAGTTCTTC	CACESSYNEQFF
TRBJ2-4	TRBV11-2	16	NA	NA	TGTGCCAGCAGCTTCCAGGCCCAGGGGGCCAAAAACATTCAGTACTTC	CASSFQAQGAKNIQYF
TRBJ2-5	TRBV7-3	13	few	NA	TGTGCCAGCAGCTTAGGAAACGGGGAGACCCAGTACTTC	CASSLGNGETQYF
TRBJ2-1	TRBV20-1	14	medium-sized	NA	TGCAGTGCTAGGGACTTGAGCTCCTACAATGAGCAGTTCTTC	CSARDLSSYNEQFF
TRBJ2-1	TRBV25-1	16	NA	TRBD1	TGTGCCAGCAGTGTCGAGCGGTGGACAGGCCACAATGAGCAGTCCTTC	CASSVERWTGHNEQSF
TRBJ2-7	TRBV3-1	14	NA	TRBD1	TGTGCCAGCAGCCACGGGACAGGGGCTCGCGAGCAGTACTTC	CASSHGTGAREQYF
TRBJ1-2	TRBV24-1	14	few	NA	TGTGCCACCAGTGACCAGGACGGGAGGGAAGGCTACACCTTC	CATSDQDGREGYTF
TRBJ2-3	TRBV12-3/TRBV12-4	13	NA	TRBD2	TGTGCCAGCCACACTAGCGGCCCTGATACGCAGTATTTT	CASHTSGPDTQYF
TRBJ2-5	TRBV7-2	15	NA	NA	TGTGCCAGCAGCTTAGAAGCTAGGTGGGGAGAGACCCAGTACTTC	CASSLEARWGETQYF
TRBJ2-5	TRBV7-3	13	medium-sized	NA	TGTGCCAGCAGCTTATCGACGCTTGAGACCCAGTACTTC	CASSLSTLETQYF
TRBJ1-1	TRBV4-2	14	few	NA	TGTGCCAGCAGCCAAGATCCGAAGGGGACTGAAGCTTTCTTT	CASSQDPKGTEAFF
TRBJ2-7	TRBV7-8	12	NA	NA	TGTGCCAGCAGCCAGACCTCCTACGAGCAGTACTTC	CASSQTSYEQYF